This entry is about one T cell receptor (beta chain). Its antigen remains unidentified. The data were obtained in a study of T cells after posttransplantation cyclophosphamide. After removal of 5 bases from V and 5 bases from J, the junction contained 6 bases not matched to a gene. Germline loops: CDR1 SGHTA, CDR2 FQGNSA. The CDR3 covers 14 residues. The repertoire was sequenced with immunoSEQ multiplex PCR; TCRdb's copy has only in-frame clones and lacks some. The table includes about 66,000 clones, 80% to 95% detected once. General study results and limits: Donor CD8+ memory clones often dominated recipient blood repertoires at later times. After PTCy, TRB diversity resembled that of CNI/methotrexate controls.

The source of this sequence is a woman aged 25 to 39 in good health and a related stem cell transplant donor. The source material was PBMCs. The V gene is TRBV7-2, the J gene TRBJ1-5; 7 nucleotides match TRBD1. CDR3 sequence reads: CASSLRTGDQPQHF. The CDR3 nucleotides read TGTGCCAGCAGCCTTCGGACAGGAGATCAGCCCCAGCATTTT.